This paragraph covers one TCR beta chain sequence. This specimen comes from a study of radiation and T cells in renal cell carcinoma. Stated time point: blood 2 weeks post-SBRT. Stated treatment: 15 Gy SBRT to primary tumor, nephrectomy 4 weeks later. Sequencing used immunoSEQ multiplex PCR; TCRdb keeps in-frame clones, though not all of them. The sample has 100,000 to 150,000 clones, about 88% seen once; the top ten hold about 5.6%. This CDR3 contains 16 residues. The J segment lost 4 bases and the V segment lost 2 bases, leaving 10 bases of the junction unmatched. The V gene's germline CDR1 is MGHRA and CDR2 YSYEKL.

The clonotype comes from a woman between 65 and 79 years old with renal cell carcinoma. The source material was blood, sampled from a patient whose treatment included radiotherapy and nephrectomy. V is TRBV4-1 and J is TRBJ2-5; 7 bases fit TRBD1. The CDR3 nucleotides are TGCGCCAGCAGCCAATTTCGACAGGGAGCCTTAGAGACCCAGTACTTC. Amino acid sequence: CASSQFRQGALETQYF.